This T cell receptor (beta chain) was profiled in a study of T cells in tuberculosis. This CDR3 has 15 residues. The germline gives CDR1 MNHEY, CDR2 SVGAGI. With respect to this clone: Germline is not matched at one junction end, which may reflect a read error.

Sorting used thawed, overnight-rested PBMC stained with anti-CD3, a viability dye and GMM-loaded CD1B tetramer. C32 glucose monomycolate from Rhodococcus equi was loaded onto the CD1B tetramers. Tetramer-negative cells, about 97,000 per donor, were also sorted. Only in-frame clones appear in the TCRdb table, and some are missing; sequencing was by immunoSEQ multiplex PCR. This table holds 50,000 to 65,000 clones, approximately 88% found once. The V gene is TRBV6-5, the J gene TRBJ2-1; D remains ambiguous. The clonotype comes from an adult woman with latent tuberculosis. Sequencing input: CD1b-GMM tetramer-negative cells sorted from PBMCs. CDR3 nucleotide sequence: TGTGCCAGCAGTTACTCTATTCTAAATCACAATGAGCGGTTCTTC. It codes for CASSYSILNHNERFF.